A single T cell receptor beta chain is shown here with its context. Its antigen is currently unknown. Germline V lookup: CDR1 SGHDT, CDR2 YYEEEE. V was clipped by 4 bases and J by 0 bases; unmatched bases: 7. The length of the CDR3 is 15 residues. These data are taken from a study of OX40 agonist ivuxolimab in advanced cancers. The table came from immunoSEQ multiplex PCR; TCRdb's copy has only in-frame clones and leaves some out. The sample consists of 100,000 to 150,000 clones, around 93% of them appearing once. Study-wide results and limits: No antigen was identified for the clonally expanded peripheral T cells. At 0.1 to 3.0 mg/kg, CD4+ and CD8+ blood T cells expanded clonally by week 6.

Specimen: CD4+ or CD8+ T cells sorted from blood, collected in a trial of the OX40 agonist ivuxolimab. The receptor comes from an adult with an advanced solid tumor such as melanoma, head and neck, liver or kidney cancer. The chain uses TRBV5-6 and TRBJ2-7, with 7 bases aligning to TRBD1. CDR3 in amino acids: CASSLTGSPSYEQYF. In DNA form, the CDR3 reads TGTGCCAGCAGCCTGACAGGGTCCCCCTCCTACGAGCAGTACTTC.